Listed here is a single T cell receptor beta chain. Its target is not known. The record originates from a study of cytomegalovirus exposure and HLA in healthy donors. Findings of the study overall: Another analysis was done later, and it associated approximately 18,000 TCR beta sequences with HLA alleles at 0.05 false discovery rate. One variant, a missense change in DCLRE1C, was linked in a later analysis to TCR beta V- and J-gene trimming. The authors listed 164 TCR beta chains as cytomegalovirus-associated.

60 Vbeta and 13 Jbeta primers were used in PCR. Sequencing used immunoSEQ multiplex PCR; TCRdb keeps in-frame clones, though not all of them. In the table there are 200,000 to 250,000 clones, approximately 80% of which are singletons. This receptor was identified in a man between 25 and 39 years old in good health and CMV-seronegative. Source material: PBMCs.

The CDR3 sequence is CASSLAPGRASGNQPQHF. CDR3 nucleotides: TGTGCCAGCAGCTTAGCCCCGGGGAGGGCGTCGGGCAATCAGCCCCAGCATTTT. The gene calls are TRBV7-8 and TRBJ1-5, with D unclear. Trimming took 0 bases from V and 2 from J, leaving 17 bases between them. The germline V gene has CDR1 SGHVS and CDR2 FQNEAQ. The CDR3 spans 18 residues.